Described below is a single TCR beta chain sequence and its context. Assay: immunoSEQ multiplex PCR; the TCRdb copy retains only in-frame clones and omits some. The sample has 120,000 or so clones, around 86% seen once. The V end lost 6 bases, the J end lost 2 bases, and 10 bases lay between the germline ends. CDR1 and CDR2 from the germline V gene are MRHNA and SNTAGT. The CDR3 loop spans 13 amino acids. These data originate in a study of blood T cell repertoires in COVID-19. The J gene is TRBJ1-2, the V gene TRBV6-4; D is possibly TRBD1 (6 bases). This TCR was recovered from an elderly man with active or convalescent COVID-19. The sequenced sample was peripheral blood. For the CDR3, the DNA is TGTGCCAGCAGCCCGGGACAAAACTATGGCTACACCTTC. This encodes CASSPGQNYGYTF.